These 2 T cell receptor beta chains were sequenced from one sample in a study of T cell responses to AZD1222 COVID-19 vaccine. Libraries were prepared by immunoSEQ multiplex PCR; TCRdb keeps only in-frame clonotypes and omits some of them. The sample lists approximately 190,000 clones, roughly 92% seen once, with 0.9% to 1.1% in the top ten. The sample here was peripheral blood, taken 28 days after the second AZD1222 dose. Source of these receptors: an adult who received the AZD1222 COVID-19 vaccine.

The table lists this clone with a count of one. The J gene is TRBJ1-4, the V gene TRBV6-5, with no clear D. This CDR3 region has 15 residues. V lost 0 bases to trimming and J lost 8 bases, with 13 bases between them. Germline V lookup: CDR1 MNHEY, CDR2 SVGAGI. DNA of the CDR3: TGTGCCAGCAGTTACTCGAAACGGCGGTCCGAAAAACTGTTTTTT. It translates to CASSYSKRRSEKLFF.

V usage is TRBV20-1 and J usage is TRBJ1-2; D possibly corresponds to TRBD1 (6 bases). CDR3 size: 10 residues. Trimming removed 7 bases from V and 8 bases from J, with 11 bases in between. The V gene's germline CDR1 is DFQATT and CDR2 SNEGSKA (reference sequence). The CDR3 DNA sequence: TGCAGTGGACAGGATGGAGGCTACACCTTC. Translation: CSGQDGGYTF.